A selection of T cell receptor beta chains follows, all from one sample in a study of blood T cells in healthy people across ages. Each CDR3 protein gets one entry after TCRdb re-called the 5' RACE reads with MiXCR. The sample consists of some 1.5 million distinct CDR3 sequences, 25% to 30% of them appearing once. Sequencing was performed on blood. The receptors derive from a woman in her twenties or thirties in good health. Each CDR3 is given with its conserved first and last residue. Fields, in order: CDR3 protein, V gene.

CDR3: CASAQGFYSPLHF; V: TRBV12-5
CDR3: CASSQDPGTSGANVLTF; V: TRBV4-1
CDR3: CATSGLQATVSSYGYTF; V: TRBV24-1
CDR3: CASERLAGDNEQFF; V: TRBV5-1
CDR3: CASTSGHFTDTQYF; V: TRBV6-5
CDR3: CASSLSATYGYTF; V: TRBV27
CDR3: CASSLGRHEQFF; V: TRBV7-9
CDR3: CASSFGGIEQFF; V: TRBV12-3/TRBV12-4
CDR3: CASWTPNRNQETQYF; V: TRBV27
CDR3: CASGTPVNTEAFF; V: TRBV9
CDR3: CSARYGGPVHNEQFF; V: TRBV20-1
CDR3: CASSLERQGSYGYTF; V: TRBV12-3/TRBV12-4
CDR3: CASSPFGQGTYEQYF; V: TRBV14
CDR3: CASSLDGTITQYF; V: TRBV5-1
CDR3: CASGSGTYEQYF; V: TRBV13
CDR3: CASGRLAGVGQYF; V: TRBV7-2
CDR3: CASSFLSWDTEAFF; V: TRBV12-3/TRBV12-4
CDR3: CASSLLGGEKAFF; V: TRBV4-1
CDR3: CASSWGLASNEQFF; V: TRBV5-1
CDR3: CASSARLLADRTYEQYF; V: TRBV7-2
CDR3: CSARPMLLAGSTDTQYF; V: TRBV20-1
CDR3: CASSGGLTPGVGYTF; V: TRBV5-1
CDR3: CASSQDSTGARSGELFF; V: TRBV4-1